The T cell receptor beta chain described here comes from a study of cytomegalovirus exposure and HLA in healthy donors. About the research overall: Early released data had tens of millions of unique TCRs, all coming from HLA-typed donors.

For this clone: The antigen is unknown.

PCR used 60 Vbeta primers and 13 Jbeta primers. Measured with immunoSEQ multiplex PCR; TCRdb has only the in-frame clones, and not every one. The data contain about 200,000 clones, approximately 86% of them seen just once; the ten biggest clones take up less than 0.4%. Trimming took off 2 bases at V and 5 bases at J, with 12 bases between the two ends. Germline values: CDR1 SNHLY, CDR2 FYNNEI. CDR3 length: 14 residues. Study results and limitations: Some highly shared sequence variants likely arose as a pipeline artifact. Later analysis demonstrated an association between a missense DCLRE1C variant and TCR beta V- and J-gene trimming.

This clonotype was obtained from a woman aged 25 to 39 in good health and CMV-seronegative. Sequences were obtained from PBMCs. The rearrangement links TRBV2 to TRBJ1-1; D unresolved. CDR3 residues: CASSERRIITEAFF. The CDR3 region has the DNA TGTGCCAGCAGTGAAAGGCGGATAATTACTGAAGCTTTCTTT.